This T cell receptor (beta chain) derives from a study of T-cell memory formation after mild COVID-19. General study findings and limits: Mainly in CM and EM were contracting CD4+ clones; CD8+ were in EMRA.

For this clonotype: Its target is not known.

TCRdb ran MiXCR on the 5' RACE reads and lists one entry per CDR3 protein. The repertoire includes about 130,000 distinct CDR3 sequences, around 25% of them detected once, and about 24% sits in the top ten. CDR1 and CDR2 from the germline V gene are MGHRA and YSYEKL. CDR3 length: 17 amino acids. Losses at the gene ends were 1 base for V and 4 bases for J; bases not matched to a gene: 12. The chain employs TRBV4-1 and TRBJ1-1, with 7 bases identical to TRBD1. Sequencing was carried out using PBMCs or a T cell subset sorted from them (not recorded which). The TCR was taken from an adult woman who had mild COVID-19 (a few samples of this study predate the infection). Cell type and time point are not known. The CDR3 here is CASSQAAPGQQPTEAFF. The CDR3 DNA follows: TGCGCCAGCAGCCAAGCCGCACCGGGACAGCAACCCACTGAAGCTTTCTTT.